This TCR beta chain derives from a study of cytomegalovirus exposure and HLA in healthy donors. Broader study findings: Analyses of presence and absence presupposed an approximately uniform sequencing depth across donors.

CDR3 length: 13 residues. Trimming took 8 bases from V and 0 from J, leaving 13 bases between them. The germline gives CDR1 GTSNPN, CDR2 SVGIG (reference sequence). The study ran its PCR with 60 Vbeta and 13 Jbeta primers. Study processing details: As a later analysis found, there were 82 million or so unique TCR beta chains, of which roughly 11 million were shared. Libraries were prepared by immunoSEQ multiplex PCR; TCRdb keeps only in-frame clonotypes and omits some of them. That table furnishes V, J and clone size, whereas the DNA furnished D and trimming. The table includes some 150,000 clones, about 71% detected once. There were likely unrecorded immune exposures, though donors were nominally healthy when sampled. As for this clone: What it recognizes is unknown.

Specimen: PBMCs. The clonotype was recovered from a woman younger than 45 in good health and CMV-seronegative. J is TRBJ1-1 and V is TRBV30; tentative D call: TRBD1 (5 bases). The CDR3, as DNA: TGTGCCAGTTACAGGACCTTGAACACTGAAGCTTTCTTT. It translates to CASYRTLNTEAFF.